This T cell receptor beta chain is drawn from a study of shared clonotypes between healthy human individuals (dated by TCRdb to 2020 to 2022). General notes on the study: The cohort included a few men and a couple of women between 18 and 49 years of age. For each donor, three plates each were used for CD4 naive and CD4 memory, two plates were used for CD8 naive, and one plate was used for CD8 memory. The study deeply sequenced blood TCR repertoires of five healthy adults to estimate repertoire size and the extent of clonotype sharing between individuals. Different laboratories and diverse techniques were used to prepare libraries and sequence TCR repertoires, to increase sequencing depth and limit assay-specific biases. Per donor, leukapheresis produced somewhere between about 0.9 and 9 billion PBMCs.

Overall study results and their limits: Sampling was restricted to blood, and TCR repertoires in tissues likely differ from the TCR repertoires found in blood. The small number of donors limited the genetic and exposure-history diversity represented. Rarefaction of sorted-subset datasets indicated incomplete sequencing despite the large sequencing depth. Roughly 5% of naive CD4, around 3.5% of naive CD8, approximately 2.2% of memory CD4, and less than 0.45% of memory CD8 clonotypes were shared across several donors. Naive subsets generally had larger estimated clonotype richness than memory subsets. Compared with non-shared clonotypes, the clonotypes found in all four sorted-subset donors had higher generation probabilities. Pairwise subsampling led to the expectation that sequencing depth would affect the degree of clonotype sharing among donors.

Using the deep immunoSEQ assay, multiplex PCR amplified TCR CDR3 regions from genomic DNA. For each cell subset, the extracted genomic DNA was distributed evenly across all wells of several immunoSEQ 96-well plates, and each plate served as one replicate. Each replicate PCR for sorted subsets received around 200 ng genomic DNA, equal to tens of thousands of T cell genomes. Purified libraries were measured with a Qubit 3.0 fluorometer, size-checked on a Bioanalyzer 2100, and measured again with the KAPA Library Quantification kit. Each immunoSEQ 96-well plate was sequenced on its own single-read 150-cycle Illumina NextSeq 550 flow cell. Concerning the study's data processing: Because the immunoSEQ output included only junctional sequences and no quality scores, the filtering could not be the same as the filtering used for full-length reads. Sequences were annotated with PyIR, a Python wrapper for IgBLAST v1.9, using IMGT germline references to assign V/J genes and CDR3. Reads were removed for weak V/J assignments (E-value above 1e-6), missing CDR3, stop codons, out-of-frame junctions, or ambiguous translated residues. V3J clonotypes were defined by identical inferred V gene, J gene, and CDR3 amino acid sequence. Percentage overlap between repertoires was calculated by dividing the number of shared unique clonotypes by the size of the smaller repertoire. Repertoire richness was assessed with RTK rarefaction, the Chao1 estimator, and Recon v2.1 estimates of unobserved clonotypes. Generation probabilities for all TCRbeta clonotypes obtained by the gDNA method from a handful of donors were computed using OLGA. TCRdb holds this immuneACCESS table with in-frame rearrangements only. Some clones are missing; in checked studies, unresolved V genes explain under half, and the rest has no known cause. V and J calls and clone size come straight from that table; D and trimming were deduced from the DNA. The sample table lists approximately 2,200,000 clones, roughly 91% of them with a count of one. The top ten clonotypes cover roughly 1.8% of the sample.

Comments on this clone: Its antigen remains unidentified. No qualities accompany the bases; no much larger clone lies one base away.

CDR1 and CDR2 (LNHDA, SQIVND) derive from the germline V gene (reference sequence). Trimming removed 1 base from V and 12 bases from J; the gene matches leave 8 bases unexplained. The CDR3 starts with the cysteine, ends with the phenylalanine, and has 16 residues. Only the CDR3 DNA stays, 48 bases, in frame from base 1. CD8 naive samples were obtained by positive selection for CCR7 among CD45RO-negative cells, yielding a CD45RA+CCR7+ population from which TemRA cells were excluded. The donors were healthy, HIV-negative adults with no recently reported acute infections or vaccinations. All donors were Caucasian adults living in Nashville, Tennessee, USA. After blood collection by leukapheresis, PBMCs were isolated using Ficoll-Histopaque density gradient centrifugation and then cryopreserved in the vapor phase of liquid nitrogen. Analytical flow cytometry was used to check the purity and quantity of every magnetically sorted T cell population. Genomic DNA was isolated from each sorted fraction and quantified by UV absorbance on a Nanodrop 2000c.

The receptor was isolated from a man younger than 35 in good health. Some clones in this sample may be carry-over from other donors' samples. The sample was naive CD8+ T cells from PBMCs. This specimen's cell subset or site label, per the study, means: CD45RA+CCR7+. The chain was built from TRBV19 and TRBJ2-1; 14 bases in the middle match TRBD2. The nucleotide sequence is TGTGCCAGTAGTATAGGACTAGCGGGAGGGATATGGGGGCAGTTCTTC. Translated, this is CASSIGLAGGIWGQFF.